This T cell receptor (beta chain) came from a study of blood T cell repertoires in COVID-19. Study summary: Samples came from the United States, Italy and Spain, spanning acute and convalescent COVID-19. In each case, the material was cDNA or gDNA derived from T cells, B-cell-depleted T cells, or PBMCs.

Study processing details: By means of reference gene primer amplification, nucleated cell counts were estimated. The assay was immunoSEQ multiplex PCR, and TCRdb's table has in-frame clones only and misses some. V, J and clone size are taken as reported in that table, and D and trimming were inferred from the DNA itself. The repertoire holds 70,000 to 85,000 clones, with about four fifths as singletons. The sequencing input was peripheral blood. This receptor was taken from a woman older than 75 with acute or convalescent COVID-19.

This chain's CDR3 is CASSVGTGGLTGANVLTF. CDR3 coding DNA: TGCGCCAGCAGCGTAGGGACAGGGGGCCTAACTGGGGCCAACGTCCTGACTTTC. The chain recombines TRBV5-1 with TRBJ2-6; 12 bases line up with TRBD1. The CDR3 contains 18 residues. The germline V gene has CDR1 SGHRS and CDR2 YFSETQ. J lost 2 bases, V lost 4 bases, and 7 bases had no gene match.